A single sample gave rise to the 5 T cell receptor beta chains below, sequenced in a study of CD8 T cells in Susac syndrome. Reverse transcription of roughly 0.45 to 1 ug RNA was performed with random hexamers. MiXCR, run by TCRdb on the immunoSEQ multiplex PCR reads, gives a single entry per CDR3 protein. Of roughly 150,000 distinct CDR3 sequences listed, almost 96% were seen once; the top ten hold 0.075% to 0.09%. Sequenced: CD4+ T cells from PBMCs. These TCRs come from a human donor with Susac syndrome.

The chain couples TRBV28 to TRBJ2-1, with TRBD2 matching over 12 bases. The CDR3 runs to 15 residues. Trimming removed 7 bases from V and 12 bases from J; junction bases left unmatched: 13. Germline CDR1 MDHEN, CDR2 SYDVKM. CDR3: CASTVGLAGNEGQFF. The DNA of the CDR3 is TGTGCCAGCACCGTAGGACTAGCGGGAAACGAGGGGCAGTTCTTC.

In nucleotides, the CDR3 is TGCAGTGCTATTTCGGCTAGCGGGAGATTCAATGAGCAGTTCTTC. This codes for CSAISASGRFNEQFF. The chain recombines TRBV20-1 with TRBJ2-1; 10 nucleotides align to TRBD2. The CDR3 covers 15 residues. J was trimmed by 6 bases and V by 4 bases; bases with no gene match: 9. Germline V gene lookup returns CDR1 DFQATT and CDR2 SNEGSKA (reference sequence).

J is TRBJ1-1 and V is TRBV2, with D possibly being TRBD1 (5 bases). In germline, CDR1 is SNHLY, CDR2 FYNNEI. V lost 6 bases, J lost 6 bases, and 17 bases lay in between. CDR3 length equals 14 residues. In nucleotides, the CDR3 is TGTGCCAGCAGGGAGCCTGGGGCGTCCGCTGAAGCTTTCTTT. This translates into CASREPGASAEAFF.

Here the CDR3 DNA reads TGTGCCAGCACCCGGGTGGGGCAGACCTATGGCTACACCTTC. As protein: CASTRVGQTYGYTF. The chain recombines TRBV5-6 with TRBJ1-2; D is possibly TRBD1 (5 bases). V lost 6 bases and J 4 bases, leaving 16 bases between the germline ends. Germline V gene lookup returns CDR1 SGHDT and CDR2 YYEEEE. This CDR3 spans 14 amino acids.

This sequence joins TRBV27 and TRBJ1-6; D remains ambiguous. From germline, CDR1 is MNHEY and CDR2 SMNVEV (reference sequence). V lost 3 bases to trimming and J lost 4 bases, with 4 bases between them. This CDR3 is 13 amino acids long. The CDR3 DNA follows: TGTGCCAGCAGTTTGGGTTATAATTCACCCCTCCACTTT. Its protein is CASSLGYNSPLHF.